A selection of T cell receptor beta chains follows, all from one sample in a study of T cells in Graves' hyperthyroidism and ophthalmopathy. TCRdb reprocessed the multiplex PCR reads with MiXCR, giving one entry per CDR3 protein. The sample contains roughly 700,000 distinct CDR3 sequences, about 18% of which appear only once. Material: blood. Receptor source: a man in his fifties with Graves' hyperthyroidism. Both conserved end residues are part of each CDR3. A D gene is named only where the DNA matches it firmly. Clone size is not always given. Where it is, it says once, few, many or a class for expanded clones.

D	size	J	V	CDR3	DNA
TRBD2	-	TRBJ2-1	TRBV27	CASSPRLAAVPYNEQFF	TGTGCCAGCAGTCCCAGACTAGCGGCAGTACCCTACAATGAGCAGTTCTTC
TRBD1	-	TRBJ2-7	TRBV20-1	CSARSGTDYYEQYF	TGCAGTGCTAGATCCGGGACAGATTACTACGAGCAGTACTTC
-	few	TRBJ2-4	TRBV27	CASSPISGAKNIQYF	TGTGCCAGCAGTCCGATTTCTGGTGCCAAAAACATTCAGTACTTC
TRBD1	many	TRBJ1-4	TRBV2	CASSFTGGNSEKLFF	TGTGCCAGCAGTTTCACAGGGGGCAATAGTGAAAAACTGTTTTTT
TRBD1	many	TRBJ2-6	TRBV12-3/TRBV12-4	CASTHIPGQKSSGANVLTF	TGTGCCAGCACCCACATTCCGGGACAGAAGAGCTCTGGGGCCAACGTCCTGACTTTC
-	-	TRBJ2-2	TRBV6-4	CASSAGLANTGELFF	TGTGCCAGCAGTGCCGGGCTAGCGAACACCGGGGAGCTGTTTTTT
-	many	TRBJ2-7	TRBV2	CASSERGGFENEQYF	TGTGCCAGCAGTGAAAGAGGAGGGTTTGAAAACGAGCAGTACTTC
-	few	TRBJ2-2	TRBV28	CASSFGHKANTGELFF	TGTGCCAGCAGTTTTGGTCACAAAGCGAACACCGGGGAGCTGTTTTTT
-	few	TRBJ2-7	TRBV30	CAWSVTPPRYEQYF	TGTGCCTGGAGTGTAACCCCTCCCCGGTACGAGCAGTACTTC
-	few	TRBJ1-1	TRBV7-9	CASSLPQINTEAFF	TGTGCCAGCAGCCTCCCACAGATTAACACTGAAGCTTTCTTT
TRBD2	-	TRBJ2-3	TRBV10-2	CAAESGRGADMQYF	TGCGCCGCCGAGAGCGGGAGGGGCGCAGATATGCAGTATTTT
-	-	TRBJ2-1	TRBV7-3	CASSSTTYSYNEQFF	TGTGCCAGCAGCTCAACAACCTACTCCTACAATGAGCAGTTCTTC
-	few	TRBJ2-7	TRBV12-3/TRBV12-4	CASSDSGGIYEQYF	TGTGCCAGCAGCGACAGTGGAGGGATCTACGAGCAGTACTTC
-	few	TRBJ1-5	TRBV6-2/TRBV6-3	CASSYSIRGSQPQHF	TGTGCCAGCAGTTACTCGATCCGGGGTTCCCAGCCCCAGCATTTT
-	many	TRBJ2-1	TRBV9	CASSVVSPDEQFF	TGTGCCAGCAGCGTAGTTTCTCCCGATGAGCAGTTCTTC
-	-	TRBJ1-5	TRBV2	CASSPGCNQPQHF	TGTGCCAGCAGTCCGGGGTGTAATCAGCCCCAGCATTTT
-	many	TRBJ2-6	TRBV6-8	CARSSPDRMSTITGANVLTF	TGTGCCAGAAGTTCCCCAGACAGGATGAGTACTATTACTGGGGCCAACGTCCTGACTTTC
-	-	TRBJ2-7	TRBV20-1	CSGTDSPGEQYF	TGCAGTGGTACGGACTCGCCTGGGGAGCAGTACTTC
TRBD1	-	TRBJ2-2	TRBV27	CASTPTGFASNTGELFF	TGTGCCAGCACACCGACAGGGTTCGCCTCGAACACCGGGGAGCTGTTTTTT
-	-	TRBJ2-1	TRBV2	CASLRHALLNEQFF	TGTGCCAGCTTAAGACATGCCCTACTCAATGAGCAGTTCTTC
-	many	TRBJ1-4	TRBV3-1	CASSHTRGAEKLFF	TGTGCCAGCAGCCATACTAGGGGGGCTGAAAAACTGTTTTTT
-	-	TRBJ2-7	TRBV29-1	CSVEWRGVPYEQYF	TGCAGCGTTGAGTGGAGGGGGGTTCCCTACGAGCAGTACTTC
-	-	TRBJ1-4	TRBV3-1	CASSLGRVTNEKLFF	TGTGCCAGCAGCCTGGGCCGCGTTACTAATGAAAAACTGTTTTTT
-	few	TRBJ1-5	TRBV16	CASSPNRESNQPQHF	TGTGCCAGCAGTCCCAACAGGGAGAGCAATCAGCCCCAGCATTTT
TRBD1	-	TRBJ2-5	TRBV7-9	CASSLPDREYGETQYF	TGTGCCAGCAGCTTACCAGACAGGGAGTACGGTGAGACCCAGTACTTC
-	many	TRBJ2-5	TRBV7-3	CASSLTRGDRETQYF	TGTGCCAGCAGCTTAACTCGGGGAGACAGAGAGACCCAGTACTTC
-	many	TRBJ1-2	TRBV18	CASSPAGSQGSDGYTF	TGTGCCAGCTCACCAGCAGGGAGTCAGGGATCGGATGGCTACACCTTC
-	-	TRBJ2-5	TRBV27	CASSHGPETQYF	TGTGCCAGCAGTCATGGACCCGAGACCCAGTACTTC